This entry is about one TCR beta chain. No antigen is known for it. Trimming removed 2 bases at V and 6 bases at J, with 17 bases between. In germline, CDR1 is LGHNA, CDR2 YSLEER. This CDR3 has 16 residues. The data derive from a study of OX40 agonist ivuxolimab in advanced cancers. About the research overall: In three patients, partial responses were observed, one with hepatocellular carcinoma and two with cutaneous melanoma. General study results and limits: Low levels of normalized T-cell clonal expansion also appeared in some nonresponders.

Measured with immunoSEQ multiplex PCR; TCRdb has only the in-frame clones, and not every one. The table includes just over 30,000 clones, about 86% detected once. The chain has TRBV4-3 and TRBJ2-1; tentatively, D is TRBD2 (6 bases). The sample consisted of CD4+ or CD8+ T cells sorted from blood, taken in a trial of the OX40 agonist ivuxolimab. The sequence was collected from an adult with an advanced solid tumor such as melanoma, head and neck, liver or kidney cancer. The CDR3 bases are TGCGCCAGCAGCCAATCCTGGAGGGCCATCGCCAATGAGCAGTTCTTC. Protein sequence: CASSQSWRAIANEQFF.